The 11 T cell receptor beta chains reported below all come from one sample, sequenced in a study of T-cell memory formation after mild COVID-19. TCRdb redid the calling of the 5' RACE reads with MiXCR, one entry per CDR3 protein. This sample yields 300,000 to 350,000 distinct CDR3 sequences, of which 13% to 15% are seen a single time; about 21% belongs to the top ten. The sample taken for sequencing was PBMCs or a T cell subset sorted from them (not recorded which). The receptors stem from a man between 18 and 29 years old who had mild COVID-19 (a few samples of this study predate the infection). Cell type and time point are not known.

V and J are TRBV7-9 and TRBJ2-7; 9 positions agree with TRBD1. Germline CDR1 SEHNR, CDR2 FQNEAQ (reference sequence). The length of the CDR3 is 15 residues. V was clipped by 5 bases and J by 2 bases; unmatched bases: 7. The CDR3 reads CASSKDRGRAYEQYF. For the CDR3, the DNA is TGTGCCAGCAGCAAGGACAGGGGACGAGCCTACGAGCAGTACTTC.

The CDR3 reads CASSQWLAYNEQFF. The CDR3 bases are TGTGCCAGCAGCCAATGGCTAGCGTACAATGAGCAGTTCTTC. The rearrangement joins TRBV14 to TRBJ2-1, with TRBD2 as a possible D gene (6 bases). CDR1 and CDR2 from the germline V gene are SGHDN and FVKESK. V was cut by 2 bases and J by 4 bases, with 9 bases left in between. The CDR3 length is 14 residues.

This clonotype was counted a few times. The V gene is TRBV4-3, the J gene TRBJ2-1; D might be TRBD1 (5 bases). CDR3 size: 16 residues. Between the trimmed V and J ends, which lost 2 bases and 1 base, there was a span of 12 bases. Germline-derived CDR1 and CDR2 are LGHNA and YSLEER. The CDR3 DNA follows: TGCGCCAGCAGCCAAAGTAGCAGGGCTTCCTACAATGAGCAGTTCTTC. It specifies CASSQSSRASYNEQFF.

The chain employs TRBV7-2 and TRBJ2-7; D not certain. The CDR3 covers 14 residues. The V end was cut by 4 bases, the J end by 2 bases, with 12 bases between. CDR1 is SGHTA, CDR2 FQGNSA, per germline. The CDR3 nucleotides are TGTGCCAGCAGCTCGTATCTAAGGACCTACGAGCAGTACGTC. The encoded protein is CASSSYLRTYEQYV.

V is TRBV7-9 and J is TRBJ2-5; D remains ambiguous. Germline V lookup: CDR1 SEHNR, CDR2 FQNEAQ (reference sequence). This CDR3 is 13 amino acids long. The germline V and J ends were trimmed by 1 base and 5 bases, with 8 bases remaining between them. This chain's CDR3 is CASSLGHGETQYF. CDR3 bases: TGTGCCAGCAGCTTAGGACACGGGGAGACCCAGTACTTC.

This chain connects TRBV7-9 to TRBJ2-1, with 9 bases matching TRBD1. The V segment lost 6 bases and the J segment 5 bases; nucleotides outside the gene matches: 8. Germline V CDR1 and CDR2: SEHNR, FQNEAQ (reference sequence). The CDR3 runs 15 residues. The CDR3 sequence is CASREPGTGNNEQFF. DNA of the CDR3: TGTGCCAGCAGAGAACCCGGGACAGGGAACAATGAGCAGTTCTTC.

V gene TRBV6-2 or TRBV6-3 combines with J gene TRBJ2-1, with D unclear. The CDR3 extends over 12 amino acids. Germline loops: CDR1 MNHEY, CDR2 SVGEGT. Trimming stripped 4 bases from V and 8 bases from J, with 9 bases between. The chain's CDR3 is CASSSTEYEQFF. In nucleotides, the CDR3 is TGTGCCAGCAGTTCTACGGAGTATGAGCAGTTCTTC.

The rearrangement links TRBV13 to TRBJ2-7; the D is unclear. V was pared by 1 base and J by 6 bases, with 4 bases between. The CDR3 sequence is 11 residues long. CDR1 is PRHDT and CDR2 is FYEKMQ in the germline V gene (reference sequence). The CDR3 spells CASSLAAEQYF. CDR3 sequence (DNA): TGTGCCAGCAGCTTAGCTGCCGAGCAGTACTTC.

This clonotype appeared a few times. The chain has TRBV29-1 and TRBJ2-6; D ambiguous. Trimming pared 4 bases from V and 0 bases from J, leaving 4 bases between. Germline values: CDR1 SQVTM, CDR2 ANQGSEA. The CDR3 totals 13 residues. CDR3 coding DNA: TGCAGCGTTGGGCTCTCTGGGGCCAACGTCCTGACTTTC. Residues: CSVGLSGANVLTF.

This clonotype occurred a few times. V gene TRBV29-1 combines with J gene TRBJ2-3, with D tentatively TRBD1 (6 bases). Trimming removed 4 bases at V and 4 bases at J, with 12 bases between. The CDR3 runs 13 residues. The germline V gene encodes CDR1 SQVTM and CDR2 ANQGSEA. This chain's CDR3 is CSVVGGISDTQYF. CDR3 bases: TGCAGCGTTGTAGGGGGTATTTCAGATACGCAGTATTTT.

The J gene is TRBJ2-3, the V gene TRBV4-1; D could derive from TRBD1 or TRBD2 (5 bases each). Trimming took 2 bases from V and 2 from J, leaving 8 bases between them. Germline lookup yields CDR1 MGHRA and CDR2 YSYEKL. The CDR3 has 14 residues. The CDR3 nucleotides read TGCGCCAGCAGCCAACTCGGGACCACAGATACGCAGTATTTT. Its protein is CASSQLGTTDTQYF.